The rows below give T cell receptor beta chains drawn from one sample of a study of blood T cell repertoires in COVID-19. Measured with immunoSEQ multiplex PCR; TCRdb has only the in-frame clones, and not every one. The sample lists some 210,000 clones; just under 85% were seen once. What was sequenced was peripheral blood. These receptors were obtained from a woman in her forties or fifties with active or convalescent COVID-19. The conserved cysteine and the conserved F or W are not part of the CDR3 here.

TRBJ1-1	TRBV29-1	SVEDQFQGPEAF
TRBJ1-5	TRBV7-9	ASSLTTPGVAQH
TRBJ2-1	TRBV10-1	ASSEASSSTEQF
TRBJ1-5	TRBV4-2	ASSRSRTGDQPQH
TRBJ1-1	TRBV6-5	ASSYSGQINTEAF
TRBJ1-6	TRBV3-1/TRBV3-2	ASSQGTENSPLH
TRBJ1-1	TRBV30	AWTATDTEAF
TRBJ1-1	TRBV5-4	ASSRDRNTEAF
TRBJ2-1	TRBV10-1	ASSEFGRFEQF
TRBJ2-5	TRBV4-2	ASSQGGGWETQY
TRBJ1-6	TRBV19	ASSDQAFSYNSPLH
TRBJ2-7	TRBV2	ASRLDRGGIHEQY
TRBJ2-3	TRBV3-1/TRBV3-2	ASSRGGLVTDTQY
TRBJ1-3	TRBV9	ASSPRITGSSGNTIY
TRBJ1-5	TRBV28	ASRISQGRNQPQH
TRBJ2-1	TRBV3-1/TRBV3-2	ASSQRGADNEQF
TRBJ1-5	TRBV4-1	ASSHDDNGMRPQH
TRBJ2-3	TRBV2	ASNPRRFGTDTQY
TRBJ2-1	TRBV2	ASTLAGATSRYYNEQF
TRBJ2-5	TRBV5-1	ASSLASSEGQETQY
TRBJ2-1	TRBV6-4	ASSTSGGFYNEQF
TRBJ1-2	TRBV18	ASSPTPGKNYGYT
TRBJ1-4	TRBV6-6	ASSAGLPEKLF
TRBJ2-1	TRBV18	ASSPSGLAGVGEQF
TRBJ1-4	TRBV12-3/TRBV12-4	ASSQGMGEKLF
TRBJ2-2	TRBV9	ASSVTNSRWNTGELF
TRBJ2-3	TRBV28	ASSLFQGATDTQY
TRBJ1-1	TRBV5-1	ASTLRGPGDTEAF
TRBJ1-2	TRBV5-6	ASSSIRGAYGYT
TRBJ2-4	TRBV7-2	ASSLEAFQGIDIQY
TRBJ1-5	TRBV2	ASSEAPRPQH
TRBJ2-7	TRBV7-9	ASSRRDSYEQY
TRBJ1-5	TRBV2	ASSAGTGYQPQH
TRBJ1-5	TRBV6-5	ASTTWGQENQPQH
TRBJ1-4	TRBV14	ASSPTTGATNEKLF
TRBJ2-1	TRBV11-2	ASSFSGVTYNEQF
TRBJ2-3	TRBV5-1	ASSRPTSTGADTQY
TRBJ2-6	TRBV9	ASSPRTGSAGGANVLT
TRBJ2-3	TRBV24-1	ATSGLPGKGVDTDTQY
TRBJ1-6	TRBV28	ASSFRGAVSPLH
TRBJ2-7	TRBV4-1	ASSQWTGPPYEQY
TRBJ1-5	TRBV10-2	ASSITENQPQH
TRBJ2-1	TRBV5-1	ASSFTGASYNEQF
TRBJ2-2	TRBV7-9	ASSLTLVIGGGELF
TRBJ2-5	TRBV5-1	ASSLDRLRETQY
TRBJ2-5	TRBV28	ASKSRETQY
TRBJ1-5	TRBV7-3	ASSLTTHRGRNSNQPQH
TRBJ2-1	TRBV20-1	SASISENEQF
TRBJ1-2	TRBV3-1/TRBV3-2	ASSQEGGYT
TRBJ1-2	TRBV7-9	ASPEGASVYGYT
TRBJ2-7	TRBV5-4	ASSLELAGNYEQY
TRBJ1-1	TRBV18	ASSPPFSDSWAF
TRBJ2-1	TRBV5-1	ASSLAGGPAEQF
TRBJ1-1	TRBV10-3	ASTLQATVNTEAF